This TCR beta chain is drawn from a study of identical twins. The CDR3 extends over 13 amino acids. The V and J ends lost 4 bases and 7 bases respectively, with 14 bases between them. The germline V gene has CDR1 KGHSH and CDR2 LQKENI. Findings and limits, study-wide: Out-of-frame alpha sequences common to twins were enriched for low generation probability. Conclusions leaned on cross-sectional statistical analysis and did not track the same donors over time.

The sample holds many counts of this clonotype. Its cognate antigen is unknown. TCRdb reanalysed the 5' RACE reads using MiXCR and keeps one entry per CDR3 protein. The table has 550,000 to 700,000 distinct CDR3 sequences, 9.5% to 10% seen once; the top ten hold roughly 3%. The data also belong to a second study, concerning yellow fever vaccine responses in identical twins.

The receptor was derived from a woman between 18 and 29 years old in good health. The chain joins TRBV18 to TRBJ2-7; possible D gene TRBD1, 6 bases. The sequencing sample was made of PBMCs. The CDR3 sequence is CASSLPTGEEQYF. The DNA of the CDR3 is TGTGCCAGCTCACTCCCGACAGGAGAAGAGCAGTACTTC.